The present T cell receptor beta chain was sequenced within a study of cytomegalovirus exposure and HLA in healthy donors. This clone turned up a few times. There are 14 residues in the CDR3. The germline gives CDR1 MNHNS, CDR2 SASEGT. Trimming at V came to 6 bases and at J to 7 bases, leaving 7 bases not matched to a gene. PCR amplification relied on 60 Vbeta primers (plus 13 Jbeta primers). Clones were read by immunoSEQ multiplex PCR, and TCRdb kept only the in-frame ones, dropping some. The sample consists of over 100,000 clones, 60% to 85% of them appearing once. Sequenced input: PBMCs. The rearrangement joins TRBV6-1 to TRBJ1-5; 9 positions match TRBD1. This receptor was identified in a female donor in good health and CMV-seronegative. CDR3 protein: CASRSGTGTQPQHF. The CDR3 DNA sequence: TGTGCCAGCAGGTCCGGGACAGGGACACAGCCCCAGCATTTT.